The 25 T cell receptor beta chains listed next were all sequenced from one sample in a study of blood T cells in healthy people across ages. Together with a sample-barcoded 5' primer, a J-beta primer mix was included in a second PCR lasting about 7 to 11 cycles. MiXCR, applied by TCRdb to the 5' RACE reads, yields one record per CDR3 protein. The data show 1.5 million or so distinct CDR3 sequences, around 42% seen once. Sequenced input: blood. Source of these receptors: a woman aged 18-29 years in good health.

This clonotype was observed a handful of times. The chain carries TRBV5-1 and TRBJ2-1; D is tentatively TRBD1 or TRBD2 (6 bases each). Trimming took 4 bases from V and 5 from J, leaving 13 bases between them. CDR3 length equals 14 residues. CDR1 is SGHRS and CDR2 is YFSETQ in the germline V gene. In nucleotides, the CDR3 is TGCGCCAGCAGCCCGGGGGCAGCCGACAATGAGCAGTTCTTC. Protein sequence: CASSPGAADNEQFF.

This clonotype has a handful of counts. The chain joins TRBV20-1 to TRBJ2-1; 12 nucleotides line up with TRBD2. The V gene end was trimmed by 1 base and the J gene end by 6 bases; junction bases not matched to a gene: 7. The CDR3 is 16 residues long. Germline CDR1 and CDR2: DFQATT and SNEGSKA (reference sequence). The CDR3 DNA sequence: TGCAGTGCTAGAGGCCCTAGCGGGAGGGCCCTCAATGAGCAGTTCTTC. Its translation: CSARGPSGRALNEQFF.

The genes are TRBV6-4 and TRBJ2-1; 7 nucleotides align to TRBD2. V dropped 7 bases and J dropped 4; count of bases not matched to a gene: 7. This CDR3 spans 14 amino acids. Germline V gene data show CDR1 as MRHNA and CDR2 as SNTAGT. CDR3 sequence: CASIPSGKYNEQFF. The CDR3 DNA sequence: TGTGCCAGCATTCCGAGCGGGAAGTACAATGAGCAGTTCTTC.

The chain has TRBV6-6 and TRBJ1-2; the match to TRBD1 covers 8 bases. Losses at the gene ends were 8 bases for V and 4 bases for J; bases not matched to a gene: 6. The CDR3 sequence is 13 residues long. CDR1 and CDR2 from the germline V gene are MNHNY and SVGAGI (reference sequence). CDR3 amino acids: CASLDRVGYGYTF. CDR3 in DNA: TGTGCCAGCCTGGACAGGGTGGGCTATGGCTACACCTTC.

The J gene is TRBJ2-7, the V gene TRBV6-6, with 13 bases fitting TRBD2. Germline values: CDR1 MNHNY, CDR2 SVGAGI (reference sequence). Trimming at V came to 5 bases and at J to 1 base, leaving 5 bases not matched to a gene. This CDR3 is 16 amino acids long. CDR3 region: CASSGRTSGRSYEQYF. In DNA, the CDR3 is TGTGCCAGCAGTGGCCGGACTAGCGGGAGATCCTACGAGCAGTACTTC.

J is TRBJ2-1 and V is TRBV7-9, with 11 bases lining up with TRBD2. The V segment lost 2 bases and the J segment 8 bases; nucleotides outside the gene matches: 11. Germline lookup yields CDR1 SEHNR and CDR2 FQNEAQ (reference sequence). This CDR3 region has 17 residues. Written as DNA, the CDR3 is TGTGCCAGCAGCTTAAAGATGGGTAGCGGGAGGGCCCATGAGCAGTTCTTC. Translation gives CASSLKMGSGRAHEQFF.

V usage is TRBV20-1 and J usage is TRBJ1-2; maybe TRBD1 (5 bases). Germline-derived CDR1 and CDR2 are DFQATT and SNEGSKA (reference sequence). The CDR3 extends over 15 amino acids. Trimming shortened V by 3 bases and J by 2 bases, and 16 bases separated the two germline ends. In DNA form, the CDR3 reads TGCAGTGCTAGCGCGAAAGGGGCGCTAAACTATGGCTACACCTTC. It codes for CSASAKGALNYGYTF.

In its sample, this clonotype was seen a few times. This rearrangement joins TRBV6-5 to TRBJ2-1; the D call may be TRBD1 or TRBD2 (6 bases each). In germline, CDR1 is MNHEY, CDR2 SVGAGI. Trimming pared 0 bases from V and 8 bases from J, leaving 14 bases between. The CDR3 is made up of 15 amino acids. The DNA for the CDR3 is TGTGCCAGCAGTTACTCGAGTGGGGGGCCCCATGAGCAGTTCTTC. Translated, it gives CASSYSSGGPHEQFF.

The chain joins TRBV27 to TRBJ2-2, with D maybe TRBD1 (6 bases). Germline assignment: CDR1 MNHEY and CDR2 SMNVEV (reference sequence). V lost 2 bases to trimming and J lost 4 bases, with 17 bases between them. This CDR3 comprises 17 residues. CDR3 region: CASSLGRQASSTGELFF. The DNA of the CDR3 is TGTGCCAGCAGTTTAGGCCGACAGGCCAGTAGCACCGGGGAGCTGTTTTTT.

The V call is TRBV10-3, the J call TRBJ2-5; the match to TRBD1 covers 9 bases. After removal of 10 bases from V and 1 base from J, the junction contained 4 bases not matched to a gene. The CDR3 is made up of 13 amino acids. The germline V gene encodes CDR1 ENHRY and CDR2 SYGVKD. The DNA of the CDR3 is TGTGCCACCTCGACAGGGGGCCAAGAGACCCAGTACTTC. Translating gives CATSTGGQETQYF.

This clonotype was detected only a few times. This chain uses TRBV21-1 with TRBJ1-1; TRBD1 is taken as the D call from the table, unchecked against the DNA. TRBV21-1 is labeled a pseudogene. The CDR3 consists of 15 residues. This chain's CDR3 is CASSKAGGRRAEAFF. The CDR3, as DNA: TGTGCCAGCAGCAAAGCCGGGGGGCGCAGGGCTGAAGCTTTCTTT.

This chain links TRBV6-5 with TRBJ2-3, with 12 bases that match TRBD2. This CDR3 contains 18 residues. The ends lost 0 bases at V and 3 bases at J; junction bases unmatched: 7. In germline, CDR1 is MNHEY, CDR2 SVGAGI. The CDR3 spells CASSYSAPSGGATDTQYF. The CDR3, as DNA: TGTGCCAGCAGTTACTCGGCCCCTAGCGGGGGGGCAACAGATACGCAGTATTTT.

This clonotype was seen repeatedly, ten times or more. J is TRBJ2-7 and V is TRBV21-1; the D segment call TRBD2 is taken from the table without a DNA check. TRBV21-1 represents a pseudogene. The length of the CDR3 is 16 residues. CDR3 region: CASSKRLTGQAYEQYF. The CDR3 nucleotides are TGTGCCAGCAGCAAACGGTTGACGGGCCAAGCCTACGAGCAGTACTTC.

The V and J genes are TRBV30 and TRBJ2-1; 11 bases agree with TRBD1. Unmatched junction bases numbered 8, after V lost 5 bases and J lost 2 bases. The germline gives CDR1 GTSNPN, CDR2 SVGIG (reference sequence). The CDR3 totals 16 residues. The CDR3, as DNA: TGTGCCTGGGGCAAAACGGGACAGGGGGCCTACAATGAGCAGTTCTTC. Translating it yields CAWGKTGQGAYNEQFF.

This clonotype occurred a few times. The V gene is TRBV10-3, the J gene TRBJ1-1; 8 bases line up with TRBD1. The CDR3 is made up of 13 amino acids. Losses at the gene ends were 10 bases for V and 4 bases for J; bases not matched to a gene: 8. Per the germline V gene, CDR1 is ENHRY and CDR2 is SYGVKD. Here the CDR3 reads CATRGQGVTEAFF. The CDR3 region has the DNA TGTGCCACCAGAGGACAGGGTGTCACTGAAGCTTTCTTT.

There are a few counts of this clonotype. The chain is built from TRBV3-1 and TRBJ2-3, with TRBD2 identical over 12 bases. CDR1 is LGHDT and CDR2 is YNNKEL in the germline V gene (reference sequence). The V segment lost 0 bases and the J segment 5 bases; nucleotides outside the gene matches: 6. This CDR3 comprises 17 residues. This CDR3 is CASSQEWLAGGQDTQYF. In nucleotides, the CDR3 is TGTGCCAGCAGCCAAGAATGGCTAGCGGGGGGGCAAGATACGCAGTATTTT.

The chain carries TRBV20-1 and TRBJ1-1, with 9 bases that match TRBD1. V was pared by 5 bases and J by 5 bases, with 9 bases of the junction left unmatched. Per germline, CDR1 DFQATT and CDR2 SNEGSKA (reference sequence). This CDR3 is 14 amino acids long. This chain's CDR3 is CSAGNRGLSTEAFF. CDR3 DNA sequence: TGCAGTGCTGGCAACAGGGGGCTGAGTACTGAAGCTTTCTTT.

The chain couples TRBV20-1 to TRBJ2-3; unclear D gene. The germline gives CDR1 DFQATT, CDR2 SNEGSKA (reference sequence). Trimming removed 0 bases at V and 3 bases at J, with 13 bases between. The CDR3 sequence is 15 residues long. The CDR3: CSARDGWLRTDTQYF. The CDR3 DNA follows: TGCAGTGCTAGAGATGGGTGGCTGAGGACAGATACGCAGTATTTT.

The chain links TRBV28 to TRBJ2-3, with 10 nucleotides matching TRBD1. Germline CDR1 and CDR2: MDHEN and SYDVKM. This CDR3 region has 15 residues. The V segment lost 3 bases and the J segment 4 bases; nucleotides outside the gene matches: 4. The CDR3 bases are TGTGCCAGCAGTTTTCAAGGACAGGGGGCAGATACGCAGTATTTT. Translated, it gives CASSFQGQGADTQYF.

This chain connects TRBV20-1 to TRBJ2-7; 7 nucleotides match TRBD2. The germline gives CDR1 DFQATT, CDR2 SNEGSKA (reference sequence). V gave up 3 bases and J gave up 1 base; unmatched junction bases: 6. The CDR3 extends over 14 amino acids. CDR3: CSASVGLGSYEQYF. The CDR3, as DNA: TGCAGTGCTAGTGTTGGACTAGGGTCCTACGAGCAGTACTTC.

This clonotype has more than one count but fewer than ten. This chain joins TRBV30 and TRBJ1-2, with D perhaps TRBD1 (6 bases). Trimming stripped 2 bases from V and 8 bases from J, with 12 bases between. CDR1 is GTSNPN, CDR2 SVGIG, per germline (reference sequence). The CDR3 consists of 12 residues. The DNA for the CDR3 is TGTGCCTGGAGTACTACAGGGCGGGGCTACACCTTC. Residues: CAWSTTGRGYTF.

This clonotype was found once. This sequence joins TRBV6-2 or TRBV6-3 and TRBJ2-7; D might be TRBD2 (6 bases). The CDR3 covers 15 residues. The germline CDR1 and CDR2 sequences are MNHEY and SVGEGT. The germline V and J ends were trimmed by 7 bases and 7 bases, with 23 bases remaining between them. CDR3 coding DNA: TGTGCCAGCACTACTACTGGCGGGATTAGCGGTGAGCAGTACTTC. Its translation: CASTTTGGISGEQYF.

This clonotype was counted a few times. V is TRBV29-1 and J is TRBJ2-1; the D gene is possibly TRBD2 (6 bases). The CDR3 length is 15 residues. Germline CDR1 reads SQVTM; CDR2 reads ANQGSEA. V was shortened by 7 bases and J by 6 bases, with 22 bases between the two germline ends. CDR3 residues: CSALTLARSVNEQFF. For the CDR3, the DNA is TGCAGCGCCCTGACACTAGCCAGATCAGTCAATGAGCAGTTCTTC.

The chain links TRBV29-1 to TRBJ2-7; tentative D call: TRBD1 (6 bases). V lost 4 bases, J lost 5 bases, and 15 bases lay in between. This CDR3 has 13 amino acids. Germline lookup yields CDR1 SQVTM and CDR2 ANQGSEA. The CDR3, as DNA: TGCAGCGTTGCCCCCGGCAGGGGAGACGAGCAGTACTTC. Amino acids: CSVAPGRGDEQYF.

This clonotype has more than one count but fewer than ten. The CDR3 here is CASSPAFRNEKLFF. In nucleotides, the CDR3 is TGTGCCAGCAGTCCCGCTTTTAGAAATGAAAAACTGTTTTTT. This rearrangement joins TRBV12-3 or TRBV12-4 to TRBJ1-4, with unresolved D. Trimming took 5 bases from V and 5 from J, leaving 12 bases between them. This CDR3 comprises 14 residues.